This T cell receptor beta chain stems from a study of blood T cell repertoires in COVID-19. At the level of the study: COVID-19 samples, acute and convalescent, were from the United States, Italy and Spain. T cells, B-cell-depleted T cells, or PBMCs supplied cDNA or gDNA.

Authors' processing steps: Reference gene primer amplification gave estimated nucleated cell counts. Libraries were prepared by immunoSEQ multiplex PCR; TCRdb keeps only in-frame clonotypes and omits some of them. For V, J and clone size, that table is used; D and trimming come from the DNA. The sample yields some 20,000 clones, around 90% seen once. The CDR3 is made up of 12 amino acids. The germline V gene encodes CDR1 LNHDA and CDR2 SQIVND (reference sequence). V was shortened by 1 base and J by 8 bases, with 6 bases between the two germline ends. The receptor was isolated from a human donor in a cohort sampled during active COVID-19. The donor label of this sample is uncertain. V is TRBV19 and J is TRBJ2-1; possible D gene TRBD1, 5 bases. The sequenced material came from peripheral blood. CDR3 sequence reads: CASSIAGYEQFF. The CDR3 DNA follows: TGTGCCAGTAGTATAGCAGGGTATGAGCAGTTCTTC.